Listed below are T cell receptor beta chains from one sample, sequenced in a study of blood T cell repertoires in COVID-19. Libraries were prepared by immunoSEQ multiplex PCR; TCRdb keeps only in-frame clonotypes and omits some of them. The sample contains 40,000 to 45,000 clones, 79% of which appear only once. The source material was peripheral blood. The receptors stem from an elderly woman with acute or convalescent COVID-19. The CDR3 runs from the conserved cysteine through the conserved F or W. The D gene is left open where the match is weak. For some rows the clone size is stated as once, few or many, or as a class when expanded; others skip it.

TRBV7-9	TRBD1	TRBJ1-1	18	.	CASSFSPGQGFFNTEAFF	TGTGCCAGCAGCTTCTCTCCGGGACAGGGATTTTTCAACACTGAAGCTTTCTTT
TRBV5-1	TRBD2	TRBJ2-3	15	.	CASSPGGLATDTQYF	TGCGCCAGCAGCCCTGGGGGACTAGCTACAGATACGCAGTATTTT
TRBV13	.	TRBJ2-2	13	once	CASSFGSTGELFF	TGTGCCAGCAGCTTCGGGAGCACCGGGGAGCTGTTTTTT
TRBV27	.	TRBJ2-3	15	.	CASSLRGFHTDTQYF	TGTGCCAGCAGCCTTAGGGGTTTTCACACAGATACGCAGTATTTT
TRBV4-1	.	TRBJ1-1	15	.	CASSQDMARDTEAFF	TGCGCCAGCAGCCAAGATATGGCCAGGGACACTGAAGCTTTCTTT
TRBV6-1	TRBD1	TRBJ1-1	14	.	CASSEAGNRGQAFF	TGTGCCAGCAGTGAAGCGGGGAACAGGGGGCAGGCTTTCTTT
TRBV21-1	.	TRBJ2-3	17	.	CASRGGTRRIRTDTQYF	TGTGCCAGCAGAGGGGGGACTAGAAGAATCAGGACAGATACGCAGTATTTT
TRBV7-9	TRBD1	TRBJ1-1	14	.	CASTQDRANTEAFF	TGTGCCAGCACCCAGGACAGGGCGAACACTGAAGCTTTCTTT
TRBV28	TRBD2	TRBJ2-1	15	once	CASSPGGAGYNEQFF	TGTGCCAGCAGCCCCGGGGGGGCGGGGTACAATGAGCAGTTCTTC
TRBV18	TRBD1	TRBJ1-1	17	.	CASSPPGGRGVRTEAFF	TGTGCCAGCTCACCACCCGGGGGCAGGGGGGTGAGAACTGAAGCTTTCTTT
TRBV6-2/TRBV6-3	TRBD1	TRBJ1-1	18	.	CASSYLFGTGGMNTEAFF	TGTGCCAGCAGTTATCTTTTCGGGACAGGCGGTATGAACACTGAAGCTTTCTTT
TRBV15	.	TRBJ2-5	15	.	CATSRDRSIQETQYF	TGTGCCACCAGCAGAGATCGGTCCATCCAAGAGACCCAGTACTTC
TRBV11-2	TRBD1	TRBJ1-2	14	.	CASRLTGSDYGYTF	TGTGCCAGCAGGTTGACAGGGTCGGACTATGGCTACACCTTC
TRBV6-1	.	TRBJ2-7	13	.	CASSEGRDYEQYF	TGTGCCAGCAGTGAAGGCAGGGACTACGAGCAGTACTTC
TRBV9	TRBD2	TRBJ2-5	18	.	CASSVGFSGRRRGETQYF	TGTGCCAGCAGCGTAGGGTTTAGCGGGAGGCGCCGAGGGGAGACCCAGTACTTC
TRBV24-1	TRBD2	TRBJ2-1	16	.	CATSESSGGGYNEQFF	TGTGCCACCAGTGAGTCCAGCGGGGGAGGATACAATGAGCAGTTCTTC
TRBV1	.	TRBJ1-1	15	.	CTSSHSTKEGERAFF	TGCACCAGCAGCCATTCCACTAAAGAAGGAGAGCGAGCTTTCTTT
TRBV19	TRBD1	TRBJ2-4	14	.	CASNRGGNQNIQYF	TGTGCCAGTAACCGAGGGGGCAACCAAAACATTCAGTACTTC
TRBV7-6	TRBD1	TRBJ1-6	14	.	CASSLTGVSSPLHF	TGTGCCAGCAGCTTGACAGGGGTGAGTTCACCCCTCCACTTT
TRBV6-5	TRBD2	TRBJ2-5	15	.	CASRRGLADRETQYF	TGTGCCAGCCGGAGGGGACTAGCGGATCGGGAGACCCAGTACTTC
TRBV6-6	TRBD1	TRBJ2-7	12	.	CASGRGSYEQYF	TGTGCCAGTGGCAGGGGGTCCTACGAGCAGTACTTC
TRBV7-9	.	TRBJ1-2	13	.	CASSLVAGYGYTF	TGTGCCAGCAGCTTAGTAGCTGGCTATGGCTACACCTTC